This TCR beta chain was identified in a study of blood T cell repertoires in COVID-19 (dated by TCRdb to the early 2020s). Study-level background: Samples from collaborators originated in the United States, Italy and Spain and spanned both the acute and convalescent phases of COVID-19. The repertoires were made available in a free public database intended to serve as a resource for research on the immune response to SARS-CoV-2. Sample metadata almost always included a de-identified subject ID, COVID-19 status, age in years and sex. Subjects who had been exposed to COVID-19, were actively infected with it, or had recovered from it provided the deeply sampled blood TCRbeta repertoires that made up the dataset. Samples were obtained from the ongoing ImmuneRACE study (first 160 participants) and from 1,254 subjects provided by 6 global collaborators. The prospective study material was composed of cDNA or gDNA derived from T cells, B-cell-depleted T cells, or PBMCs. Where available, HLA class I and class II types were obtained from metadata supplied by the sample provider rather than from assay-based typing.

The CDR3, from cysteine to phenylalanine, totals 15 residues. Of all the DNA, just the CDR3 is kept, 45 bases in frame from base 1. CDR1 SNHLY and CDR2 FYNNEI were looked up in the germline V gene. Ends trimmed: V by 1 base, J by 5 bases; bases unmatched to a gene: 6. The collaborating institutions used their own protocols to collect whole blood in K2EDTA tubes. For TCRbeta analysis, collaborators shipped samples as frozen whole blood, isolated PBMCs, or DNA extracted from either of those sample types. A note on this clone: Its target antigen remains unknown. No much larger clonotype is one base removed from it; base qualities were not supplied.

Results and caveats for the whole study, not just this receptor: The amount of clinical and demographic metadata varied by source and participant and was provided uncurated.

The immunoSEQ Assay, a bias-controlled multiplex PCR, was used to amplify TCRbeta CDR3 regions from genomic DNA. In the original analysis: The number of nucleated cells in each sample was estimated from the amplification of reference gene primers within the assay. To quantify the absolute abundance of each unique TCRbeta CDR3 rearrangement, sequence reads were collapsed and filtered. Productive Simpson clonality was computed per sample as the square root of Simpson's diversity index over productive rearrangements. TCRdb took this table from immuneACCESS and kept in-frame rearrangements with V and J called. Such tables lack part of the clones; where checked against another copy, unresolved V genes explain under half of the gap, and the rest is unexplained. Clone size and the V and J calls come from that table; the DNA yielded D and trimming. The sample table contains around 130,000 clones; only one count was recorded for over 60% of them. Roughly 15% of the sample is taken by the ten largest.

This clonotype was sampled from a man between 45 and 60 years old with acute or convalescent COVID-19. The rearrangement joined TRBV2 to TRBJ2-5; TRBD2 lines up with 8 middle nucleotides. The sequencing input was peripheral blood. The CDR3 loop reads CASSEVGLETETQYF. The DNA sequence is given as TGTGCCAGCAGTGAAGTGGGACTAGAAACCGAGACCCAGTACTTC.